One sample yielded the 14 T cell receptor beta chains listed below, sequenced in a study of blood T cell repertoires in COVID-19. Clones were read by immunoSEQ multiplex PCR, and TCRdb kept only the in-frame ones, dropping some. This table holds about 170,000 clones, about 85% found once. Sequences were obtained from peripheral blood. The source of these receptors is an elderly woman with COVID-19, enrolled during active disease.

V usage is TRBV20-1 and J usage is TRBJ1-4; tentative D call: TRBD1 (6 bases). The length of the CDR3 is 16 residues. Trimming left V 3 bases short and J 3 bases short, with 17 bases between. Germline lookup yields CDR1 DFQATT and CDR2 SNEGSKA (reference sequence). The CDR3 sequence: CSASPGGAFSNEKLFF. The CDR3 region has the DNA TGCAGTGCTAGTCCGGGGGGCGCTTTTTCTAATGAAAAACTGTTTTTT.

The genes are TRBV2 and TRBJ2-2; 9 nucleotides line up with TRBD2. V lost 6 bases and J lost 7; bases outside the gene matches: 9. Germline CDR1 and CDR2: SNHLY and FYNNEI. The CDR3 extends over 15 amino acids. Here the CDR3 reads CASSSERGDLGELFF. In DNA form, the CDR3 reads TGTGCCAGCAGCAGTGAGCGGGGGGACCTCGGGGAGCTGTTTTTT.

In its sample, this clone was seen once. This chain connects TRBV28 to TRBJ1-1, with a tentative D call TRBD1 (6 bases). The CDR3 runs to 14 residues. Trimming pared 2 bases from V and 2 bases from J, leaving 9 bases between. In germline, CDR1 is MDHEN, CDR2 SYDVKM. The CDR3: CASSLPQGNTEAFF. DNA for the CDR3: TGTGCCAGCAGTTTACCACAGGGTAACACTGAAGCTTTCTTT.

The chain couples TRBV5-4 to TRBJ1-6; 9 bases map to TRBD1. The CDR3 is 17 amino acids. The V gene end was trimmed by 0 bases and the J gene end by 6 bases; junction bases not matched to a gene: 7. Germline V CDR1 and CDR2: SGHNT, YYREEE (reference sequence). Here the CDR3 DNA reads TGTGCCAGCAGCTTGGGGGGACAGGGCGGCGCTAATTCACCCCTCCACTTT. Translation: CASSLGGQGGANSPLHF.

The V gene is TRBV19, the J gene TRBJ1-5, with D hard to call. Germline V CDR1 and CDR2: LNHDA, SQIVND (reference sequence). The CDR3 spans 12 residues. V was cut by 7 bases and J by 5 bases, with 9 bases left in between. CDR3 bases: TGTGCCAGTATGGGCCTCTATCAGCCCCAGCATTTT. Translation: CASMGLYQPQHF.

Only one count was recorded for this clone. CDR3 loop: CASSLAPRTGGGGTEAFF. The CDR3 DNA sequence: TGTGCCAGCAGCTTAGCGCCTAGGACAGGGGGGGGTGGCACTGAAGCTTTCTTT. The chain has TRBV7-2 and TRBJ1-1, with TRBD1 matching 10 bases. The CDR3 runs 18 residues. Germline V lookup: CDR1 SGHTA, CDR2 FQGNSA. The trim removed 0 bases at V and 4 bases at J, leaving 11 bases unmatched.

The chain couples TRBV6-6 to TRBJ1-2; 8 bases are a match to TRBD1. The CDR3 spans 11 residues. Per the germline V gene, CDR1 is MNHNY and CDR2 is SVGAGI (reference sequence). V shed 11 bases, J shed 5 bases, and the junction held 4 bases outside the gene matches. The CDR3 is CAGQGTYGYTF. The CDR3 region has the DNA TGTGCCGGACAGGGCACGTATGGCTACACCTTC.

CDR3 sequence (DNA): TGTGCCATCAGTGAGACCCCGGGATCAAAGGTGGACTATGGCTACACCTTC. Translated, it gives CAISETPGSKVDYGYTF. The chain carries TRBV10-3 and TRBJ1-2; D not certain. The ends were cut back, 2 bases at V and 3 bases at J, with 19 bases in the middle. The germline CDR1 and CDR2 sequences are ENHRY and SYGVKD. There are 17 residues in the CDR3.

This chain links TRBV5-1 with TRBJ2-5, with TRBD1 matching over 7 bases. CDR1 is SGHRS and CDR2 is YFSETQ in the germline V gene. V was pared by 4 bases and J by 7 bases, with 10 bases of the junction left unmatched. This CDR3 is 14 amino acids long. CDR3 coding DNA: TGCGCCAGCAGCCCGGGACAGCCCGTTGGGACCCAGTACTTC. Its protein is CASSPGQPVGTQYF.

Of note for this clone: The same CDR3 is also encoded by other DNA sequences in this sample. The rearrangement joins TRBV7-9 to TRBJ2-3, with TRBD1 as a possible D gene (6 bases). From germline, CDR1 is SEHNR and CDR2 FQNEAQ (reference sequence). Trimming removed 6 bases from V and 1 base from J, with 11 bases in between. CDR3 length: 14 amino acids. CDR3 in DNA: TGTGCCAGCAGTCGTTCAGGGGGCACAGATACGCAGTATTTT. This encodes CASSRSGGTDTQYF.

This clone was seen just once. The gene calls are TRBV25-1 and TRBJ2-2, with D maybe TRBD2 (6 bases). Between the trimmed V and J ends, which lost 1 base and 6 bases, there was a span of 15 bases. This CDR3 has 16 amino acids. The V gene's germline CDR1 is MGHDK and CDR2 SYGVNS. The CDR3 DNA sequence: TGTGCCAGCAGTGAATTGGGCGGAGGGGCAGCCGGGGAGCTGTTTTTT. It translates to CASSELGGGAAGELFF.

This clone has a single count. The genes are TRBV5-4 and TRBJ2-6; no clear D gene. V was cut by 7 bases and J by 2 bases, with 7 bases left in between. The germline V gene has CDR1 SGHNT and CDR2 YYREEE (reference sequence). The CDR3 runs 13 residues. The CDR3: CASYTAGANVLTF. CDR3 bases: TGTGCCAGCTACACAGCTGGGGCCAACGTCCTGACTTTC.

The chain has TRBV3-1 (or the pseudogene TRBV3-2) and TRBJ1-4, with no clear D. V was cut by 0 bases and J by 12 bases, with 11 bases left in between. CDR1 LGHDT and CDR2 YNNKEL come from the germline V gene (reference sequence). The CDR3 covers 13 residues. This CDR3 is CASSQDRGAELFF. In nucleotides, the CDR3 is TGTGCCAGCAGCCAAGATCGGGGTGCGGAACTGTTTTTT.

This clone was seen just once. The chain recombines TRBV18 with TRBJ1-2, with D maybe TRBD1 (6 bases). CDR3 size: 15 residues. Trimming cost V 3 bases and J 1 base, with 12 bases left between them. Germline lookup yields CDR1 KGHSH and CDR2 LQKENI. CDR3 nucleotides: TGTGCCAGCTCACCTGGACAGCTTTTTAACTATGGCTACACCTTC. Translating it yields CASSPGQLFNYGYTF.